The rows below give T cell receptor beta chains drawn from one sample of a study of molecular identifiers for immune sequencing clone quantification. TCRdb analysed the PCR reads with MiXCR anew, one entry per CDR3 protein. The sample comprises 400,000 to 600,000 distinct CDR3 sequences, over 20% of which are singletons, and more than 0.8% rests with the top ten. Sequenced input: naive CD8+ T cells from blood, with Jurkat cell RNA spiked in. These receptors were taken from a human donor in good health. Some libraries in this study had Jurkat cell RNA spiked in. Both conserved end residues are trimmed from each CDR3. Size tells how often a clone was seen (once, few, many) or the class of an expanded clone, and some rows leave it out.

>few|TRBV6-4|TRBJ1-1
ASRRTAWGTEAF
>many|TRBV7-8|TRBJ1-2
ASNPASGTGDYGYT
>many|TRBV6-6|TRBJ1-1
ASSWGSTEAF
>few|TRBV7-9|TRBJ1-1
ASSSGTAVNTEAF
>.|TRBV5-5|TRBJ2-5
ASSLWSGLQETQY
>.|TRBV30|TRBJ1-2
AWSEGAGQGTFGYT
>few|TRBV6-6|TRBJ2-3
ASSPRSSTDTQY
>.|TRBV28|TRBJ1-5
ASTERSHLARYSNQPQH
>many|TRBV12-5|TRBJ1-1
ASGWNTEAF
>few|TRBV6-6|TRBJ2-5
ASSYSRVGRTEETQY
>.|TRBV19|TRBJ1-1
ASSGSWGSTEAF
>few|TRBV30|TRBJ2-3
AWRAGTGGTDTQY
>many|TRBV24-1|TRBJ2-3
ATSVGATDTQY
>few|TRBV7-8|TRBJ2-7
ASSDDKTVTYEQY
>many|TRBV5-5|TRBJ1-2
ASSLDDTYGYT
>many|TRBV7-9|TRBJ1-5
ASSLGGFGNQPQH
>many|TRBV7-8|TRBJ2-1
ASSSDSLEQF
>many|TRBV20-1|TRBJ2-3
SARDRPPDTQY
>.|TRBV3-1|TRBJ2-5
AGSQDSPIYQETQY
>few|TRBV19|TRBJ1-1
ASRPLPRGENTEAF
>many|TRBV6-2/TRBV6-3|TRBJ1-1
ASSPWTEMNTEAF
>few|TRBV14|TRBJ2-5
ASSQEIAGSLQETQY
>many|TRBV9|TRBJ1-5
ASSVEGDQPQH
>.|TRBV5-6|TRBJ2-5
TSSDLPIQRETQY
>once|TRBV20-1|TRBJ1-1
SAREGTKDTEAF
>few|TRBV6-5|TRBJ2-3
ASSTGLAGTGTQY
>.|TRBV4-3|TRBJ1-5
ASSSRGRRNQPQH
>few|TRBV30|TRBJ2-5
AWSVAPVLGPGTVQY
>.|TRBV27|TRBJ1-1
ASSLSHDGMNTEAF
>few|TRBV7-6|TRBJ2-1
ASSLTLGGPSHEQF
>many|TRBV30|TRBJ2-5
AWSAVGETQY
>many|TRBV25-1|TRBJ2-7
ASRGTASYEQY
>.|TRBV4-3|TRBJ2-7
ASSQDRGSFTYEQY
>few|TRBV9|TRBJ2-3
ASSQDRVTDTQY
>many|TRBV4-3|TRBJ1-1
ASSQDRDRVAF
>.|TRBV27|TRBJ2-5
AGSLNNLEETQY
>.|TRBV28|TRBJ2-1
ACGLFGGYNEQF
>.|TRBV5-6|TRBJ2-7
ASSFSGGAVWGQY
>.|TRBV29-1|TRBJ2-7
SVDGLMGEQY
>few|TRBV6-5|TRBJ2-2
ASGTSDKYSNTGELF
>many|TRBV23-1|TRBJ2-2
ASTIGNTGELF
>many|TRBV19|TRBJ2-1
ASSICVNGTITYNEQF
>.|TRBV29-1|TRBJ2-3
SDQLSSTDTQY
>many|TRBV7-9|TRBJ1-5
ASSPDISNQPQH
>.|TRBV28|TRBJ1-1
ASSFPDRDSTEAF
>.|TRBV20-1|TRBJ2-7
SAREPGLAAPSYEQY
>few|TRBV3-1|TRBJ2-7
ASSPDPGQHYEQY
>few|TRBV30|TRBJ1-1
AWSRQGTPLNTEAF
>.|TRBV19|TRBJ2-7
ASSTSGQGLNEQY
>.|TRBV24-1|TRBJ2-2
ATSDLRAGAITGELF
>many|TRBV10-2|TRBJ2-5
ASRRKETQY
>few|TRBV12-5|TRBJ2-3
ASGLVYGGRDTQY
>.|TRBV9|TRBJ2-7
ASRVGGGGAEQY
>.|TRBV12-3/TRBV12-4|TRBJ2-7
ATRTGGEYEQY
>many|TRBV19|TRBJ1-1
ASSSRSNTEAF
>.|TRBV7-3|TRBJ1-1
ASSLGPGGGDEYTEAF
>many|TRBV6-2/TRBV6-3|TRBJ2-7
ASSYGSEEEQY
>.|TRBV6-1|TRBJ1-5
ASSDRVRDQLQH
>.|TRBV11-2|TRBJ2-5
ASSSPTGIQETQY
>few|TRBV9|TRBJ2-1
ASSVGGGGSRYNEQF